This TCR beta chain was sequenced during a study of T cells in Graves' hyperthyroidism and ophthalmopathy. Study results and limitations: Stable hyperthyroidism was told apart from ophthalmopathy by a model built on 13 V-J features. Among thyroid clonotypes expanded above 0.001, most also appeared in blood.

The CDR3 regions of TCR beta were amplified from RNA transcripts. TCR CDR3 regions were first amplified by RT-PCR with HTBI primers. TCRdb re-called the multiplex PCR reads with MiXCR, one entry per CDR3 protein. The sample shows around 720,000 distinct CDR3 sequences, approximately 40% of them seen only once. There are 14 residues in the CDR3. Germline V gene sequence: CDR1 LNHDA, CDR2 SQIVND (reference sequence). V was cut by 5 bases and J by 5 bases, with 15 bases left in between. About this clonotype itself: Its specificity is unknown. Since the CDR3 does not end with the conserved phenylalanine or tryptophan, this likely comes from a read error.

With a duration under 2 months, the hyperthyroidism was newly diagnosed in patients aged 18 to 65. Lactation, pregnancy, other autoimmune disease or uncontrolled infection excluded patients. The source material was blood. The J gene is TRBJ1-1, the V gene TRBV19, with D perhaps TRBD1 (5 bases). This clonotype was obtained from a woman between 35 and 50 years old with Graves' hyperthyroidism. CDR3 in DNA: TGTGCCAGTAGTCGGACGGGTGGGGGGACTGAAGCTTTCCTT. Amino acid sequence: CASSRTGGGTEAFL.